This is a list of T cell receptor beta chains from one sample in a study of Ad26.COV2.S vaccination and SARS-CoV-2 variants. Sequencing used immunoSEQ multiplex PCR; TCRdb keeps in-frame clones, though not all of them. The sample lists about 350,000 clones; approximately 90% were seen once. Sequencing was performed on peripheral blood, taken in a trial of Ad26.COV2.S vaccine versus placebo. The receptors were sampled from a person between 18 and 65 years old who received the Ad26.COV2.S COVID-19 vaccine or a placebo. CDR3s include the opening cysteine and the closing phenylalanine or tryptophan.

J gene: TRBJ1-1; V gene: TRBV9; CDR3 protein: CASSDVRGTEAFF
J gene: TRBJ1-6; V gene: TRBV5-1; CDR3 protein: CASSAGQENSPLHF
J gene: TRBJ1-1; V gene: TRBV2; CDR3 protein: CASSYNRGPTEAFF
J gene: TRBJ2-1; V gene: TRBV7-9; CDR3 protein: CASSPVELEDNEQFF
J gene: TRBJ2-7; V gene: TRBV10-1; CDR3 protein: CASSEFGQGAWEQYF
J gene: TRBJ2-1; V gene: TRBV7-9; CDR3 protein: CASSLGTVYNEQFF
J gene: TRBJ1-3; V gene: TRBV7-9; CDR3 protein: CASSLGASSGNTIYF
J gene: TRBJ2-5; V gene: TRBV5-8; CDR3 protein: CASSLIAVETQYF
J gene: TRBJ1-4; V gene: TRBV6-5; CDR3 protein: CASSPATGHREKLFF
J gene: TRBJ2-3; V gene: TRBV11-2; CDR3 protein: CASSPGTSGSTDTQYF
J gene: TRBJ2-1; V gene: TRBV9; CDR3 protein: CASSVGLAGNDEQFF
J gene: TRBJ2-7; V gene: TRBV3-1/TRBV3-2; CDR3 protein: CASSQVSHSSYEQYF
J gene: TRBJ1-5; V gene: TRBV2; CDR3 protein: CASRRDRGNQPQHF
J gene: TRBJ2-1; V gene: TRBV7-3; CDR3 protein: CASSPGTGVGEQFF
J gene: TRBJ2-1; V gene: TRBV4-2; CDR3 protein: CASSQELAGGKVGEQFF
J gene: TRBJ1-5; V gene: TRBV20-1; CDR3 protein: CSASVQDSNQPQHF
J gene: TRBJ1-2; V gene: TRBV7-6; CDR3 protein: CASSLANMGQTLKLRYGYTF
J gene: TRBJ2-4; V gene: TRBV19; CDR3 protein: CASSPGTSGETQYF
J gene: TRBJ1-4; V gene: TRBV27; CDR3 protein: CASSPQGANEKLFF
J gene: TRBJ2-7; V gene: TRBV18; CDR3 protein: CASSPPHPAGSPYEQYF
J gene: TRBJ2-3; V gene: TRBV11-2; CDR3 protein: CASSPGTGADTQYF
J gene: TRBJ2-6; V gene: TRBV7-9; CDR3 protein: CASSLNWVTEFSGANVLTF
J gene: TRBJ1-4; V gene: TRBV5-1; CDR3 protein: CASSLWDGNEKLFF
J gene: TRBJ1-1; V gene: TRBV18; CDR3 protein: CASSPQKGPNTEAFF
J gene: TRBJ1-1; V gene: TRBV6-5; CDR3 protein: CASSYSAGEGNTEAFF
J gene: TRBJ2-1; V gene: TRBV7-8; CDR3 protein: CASSPTRDPKNEQFF
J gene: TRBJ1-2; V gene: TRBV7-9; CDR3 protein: CASSFGQGGYGYTF
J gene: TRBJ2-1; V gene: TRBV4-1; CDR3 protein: CASSQYVYNEQFF
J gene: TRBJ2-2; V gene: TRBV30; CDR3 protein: CAWTRDRGATGELFF
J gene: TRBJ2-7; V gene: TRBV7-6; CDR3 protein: CASSPGGAGDYEQYF
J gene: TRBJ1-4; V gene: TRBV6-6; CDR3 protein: CASSPRREKLFF
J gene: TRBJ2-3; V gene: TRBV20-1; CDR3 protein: CSASALYRASDTQYF
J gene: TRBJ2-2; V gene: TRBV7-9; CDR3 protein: CASSRQRDRGSTGELFF
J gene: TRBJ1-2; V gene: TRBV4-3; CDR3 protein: CASSQVGTPSNYGYTF
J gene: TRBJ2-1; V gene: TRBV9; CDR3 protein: CASSASSGEGNEQFF
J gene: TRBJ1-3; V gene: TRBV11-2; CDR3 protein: CASSLLLRGVAGNTIYF
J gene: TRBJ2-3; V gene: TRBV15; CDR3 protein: CATSRDQGRVSDTQYF
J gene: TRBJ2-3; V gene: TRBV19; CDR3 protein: CASSRPSGGYTDTQYF
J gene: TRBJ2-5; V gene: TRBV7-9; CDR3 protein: CASSPYGGGEETQYF
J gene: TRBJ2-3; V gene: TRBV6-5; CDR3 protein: CASSPNPREDTQYF
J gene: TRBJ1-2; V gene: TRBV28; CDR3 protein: CASQLGTELYTF
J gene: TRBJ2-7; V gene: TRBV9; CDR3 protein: CASSVGFRDPPYEQYF
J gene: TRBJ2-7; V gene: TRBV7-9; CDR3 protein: CASSLARTGRYEQYF
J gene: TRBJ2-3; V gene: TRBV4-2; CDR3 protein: CASSLARGSTDTQYF
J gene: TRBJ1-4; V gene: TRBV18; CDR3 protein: CASSPLSGQGATNEKLFF
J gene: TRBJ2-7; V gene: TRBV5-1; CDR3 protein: CASSLAGSLEQYF
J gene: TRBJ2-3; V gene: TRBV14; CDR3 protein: CASSQVSGGPTDTQYF
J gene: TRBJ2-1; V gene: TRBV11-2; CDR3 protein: CASSLGASSSYNEQFF
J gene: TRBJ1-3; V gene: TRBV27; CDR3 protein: CASGGSGNTIYF
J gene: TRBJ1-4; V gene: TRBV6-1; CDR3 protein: CASSVEPGRVDEKLFF